This TCR beta chain was identified during a study of blood T cell repertoires in COVID-19. Some clones are missing from TCRdb's copy, which holds only in-frame ones; the method was immunoSEQ multiplex PCR. The table shows roughly 200,000 clones, with over 75% occurring only once. J lost 3 bases, V lost 5 bases, and 4 bases had no gene match. The V gene's germline CDR1 is SGHVS and CDR2 FNYEAQ. This CDR3 comprises 17 residues. The V call is TRBV7-6, the J call TRBJ2-2; 15 bases line up with TRBD2. The sequence came from a human donor with active or convalescent COVID-19. The donor label of this sample is uncertain. The sequenced material came from peripheral blood. CDR3 residues: CASSPGLAGGDTGELFF. CDR3 sequence (DNA): TGTGCCAGCAGCCCCGGACTAGCGGGAGGGGACACCGGGGAGCTGTTTTTT. Filled out from reference TRBV7-6 and TRBJ2-2, the complete variable domain reads GAGVSQSPRYKVTKRGQDVALRCDPISGHVSLYWYRQALGQGPEFLTYFNYEAQQDKSGLPNDRFSAERPEGSISTLTIQRTEQRDSAMYRCASSPGLAGGDTGELFFGEGSRLTVL.